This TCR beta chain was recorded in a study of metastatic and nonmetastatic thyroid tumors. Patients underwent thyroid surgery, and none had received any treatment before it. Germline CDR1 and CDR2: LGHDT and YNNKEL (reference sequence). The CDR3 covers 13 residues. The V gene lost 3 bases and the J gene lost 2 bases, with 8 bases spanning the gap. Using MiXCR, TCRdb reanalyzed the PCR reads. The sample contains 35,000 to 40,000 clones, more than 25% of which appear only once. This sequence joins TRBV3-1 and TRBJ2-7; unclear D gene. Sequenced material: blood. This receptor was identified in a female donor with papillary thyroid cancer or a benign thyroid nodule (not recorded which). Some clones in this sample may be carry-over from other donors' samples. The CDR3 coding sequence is TGTGCCAGCAGCCATGACGGAGCCTACGAGCAGTACTTC. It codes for CASSHDGAYEQYF.